Below are 5 T cell receptor beta chains sequenced from a single sample in a study of T cell responses to AZD1222 COVID-19 vaccine. The method was immunoSEQ multiplex PCR; TCRdb's version includes in-frame clones alone and lacks a portion of them. This table holds approximately 190,000 clones, approximately 92% found once. Sequencing was performed on peripheral blood, taken on day 0 of AZD1222 vaccination. All receptors derive from an adult in good health.

The V call is TRBV2, the J call TRBJ1-1; D not certain. The CDR3 has 15 amino acids. CDR1 SNHLY and CDR2 FYNNEI come from the germline V gene. The V end lost 0 bases, the J end lost 3 bases, and 11 bases lay between the germline ends. The CDR3 DNA is TGTGCCAGCAGTGAAGCCATGATGAGTTACACTGAAGCTTTCTTT. It yields the protein CASSEAMMSYTEAFF.

The chain carries TRBV7-8 and TRBJ1-5; D is unclear. The CDR3 totals 16 residues. Trimming removed 0 bases at V and 1 base at J, with 10 bases between. Germline values: CDR1 SGHVS, CDR2 FQNEAQ. This CDR3 reads CASSLARAPSNQPQHF. CDR3 nucleotides: TGTGCCAGCAGCTTAGCGCGGGCACCCAGCAATCAGCCCCAGCATTTT.

The chain is built from TRBV6-5 and TRBJ2-2; TRBD2 is a possible D gene (5 bases). The CDR3 spans 14 residues. In germline, CDR1 is MNHEY, CDR2 SVGAGI. V was shortened by 8 bases and J by 1 base, with 11 bases between the two germline ends. The CDR3 sequence is CASVRVENTGELFF. CDR3 sequence (DNA): TGTGCCAGCGTGAGGGTGGAGAACACCGGGGAGCTGTTTTTT.

The chain combines TRBV24-1 with TRBJ2-1; TRBD1 or TRBD2 may be the D gene (5 bases each). The length of the CDR3 is 17 residues. From germline, CDR1 is KGHDR and CDR2 SFDVKD. Trimming pared 2 bases from V and 7 bases from J, leaving 20 bases between. The CDR3 sequence: CATSDWDLIGTGNEQFF. CDR3 DNA: TGTGCCACCAGTGATTGGGACCTGATTGGGACGGGAAATGAGCAGTTCTTC.

The chain links TRBV7-3 to TRBJ2-1; 9 bases agree with TRBD2. Germline-derived CDR1 and CDR2 are SGHTA and FQGTGA. The CDR3 loop spans 16 amino acids. J lost 4 bases, V lost 2 bases, and 6 bases had no gene match. CDR3 amino acids: CASSLVAGVHYNEQFF. The CDR3 DNA is TGTGCCAGCAGCTTAGTAGCGGGGGTACATTACAATGAGCAGTTCTTC.